A selection of T cell receptor beta chains follows, all from one sample in a study of T cell clones after liver transplantation. Sequencing was performed with immunoSEQ multiplex PCR; in TCRdb, only in-frame clones are kept and a portion is missing. The table records around 100,000 clones, under 90% of them present only once. This specimen consisted of CD4+ T cells from blood, obtained approximately 43 months after liver transplant. The receptors were gathered from a human patient who received a liver transplant. These T cells may partly come from the graft donor. Each CDR3 is given with its conserved first and last residue. A D gene is named only where the DNA matches it firmly. The size entry is marked missing in some rows and otherwise reads once, few, many or a size class.

cdr3_nt | cdr3_aa | clone_size | j_call | d_call | v_call
TGTGCCAGCAGCCCTGCCCGGACAGGCAACTATGGCTACACCTTC | CASSPARTGNYGYTF | few | TRBJ1-2 | TRBD1 | TRBV5-4
TGTGCCAGCAGCTTGAGTGTCGGGTCCCCTCCCTACAATGAGCAGTTCTTC | CASSLSVGSPPYNEQFF | . | TRBJ2-1 | . | TRBV11-1
TGCGCCAGCAGCCGCGGGGGCCTCACCGGGGAGCTGTTTTTT | CASSRGGLTGELFF | few | TRBJ2-2 | . | TRBV4-1
TGTGCCAGCAGTTTCGCTGCCTCTGGAAACACCATATATTTT | CASSFAASGNTIYF | . | TRBJ1-3 | . | TRBV28
TGTGCCAGCAGCTTTCGTCTAAAACCGAACACTGAAGCTTTCTTT | CASSFRLKPNTEAFF | . | TRBJ1-1 | . | TRBV14
TGTGCCAGCAGTCACTTAGGGGAGGCGTACTTC | CASSHLGEAYF | . | TRBJ2-7 | . | TRBV6-6
TGTGCCAGCAGCTTAAAAGGGGTCCCTAAGTACTTC | CASSLKGVPKYF | . | TRBJ2-7 | . | TRBV7-3
TGTGCCACCAGCAGAGATGAGGACTATGGCTACACCTTC | CATSRDEDYGYTF | . | TRBJ1-2 | . | TRBV15
TGTGCCAGCAGTTACGACGGACGCTCCTACGAGCAGTACTTC | CASSYDGRSYEQYF | few | TRBJ2-7 | . | TRBV6-6
TGTGCCAGCAGTAGAGGAGGGGCGAACACTGAAGCTTTCTTT | CASSRGGANTEAFF | . | TRBJ1-1 | . | TRBV28
TGCGCCAGCAGCCCTGTCGACCCTTGGGTTGAGCAGTTCTTC | CASSPVDPWVEQFF | . | TRBJ2-1 | . | TRBV4-1
TGTGCCAGCAGTTACGGGACAGCTATCCAAGAGACCCAGTACTTC | CASSYGTAIQETQYF | few | TRBJ2-5 | TRBD1 | TRBV6-5
TGTGCCAGCACCACTCGTTCTGCTGGGGCCCCCCGCCTCTATGGCTACACCTTC | CASTTRSAGAPRLYGYTF | . | TRBJ1-2 | . | TRBV28
TGTGCCAGCAGCGAAAAAACAGGGGACTTGGACTCCTACGAGCAGTACTTC | CASSEKTGDLDSYEQYF | . | TRBJ2-7 | . | TRBV7-9
TGTGCCAGCGGCGCGTCGACTAGCGGGAGTTCCAAAAACATTCAGTACTTC | CASGASTSGSSKNIQYF | . | TRBJ2-4 | TRBD2 | TRBV27
TGTGCCAGCAGGGGCAGGGGTTACACTGAAGCTTTCTTT | CASRGRGYTEAFF | . | TRBJ1-1 | . | TRBV6-1
TGTGCCAGCAGCTCAGACGGGACCCAGTACTTC | CASSSDGTQYF | . | TRBJ2-5 | . | TRBV28
TGTGCCAGCAGAGAGGGAGACATGGGGGAACAGTACTTC | CASREGDMGEQYF | . | TRBJ2-7 | . | TRBV2
TGTGCCAGCAGCCAAGCCCTGGGAGGTTTACGGACCCAGTACTTC | CASSQALGGLRTQYF | . | TRBJ2-5 | . | TRBV6-5
TGTGCCAGCAGTGCATCAGTGAACACTGAAGCTTTCTTT | CASSASVNTEAFF | . | TRBJ1-1 | . | TRBV6-4
TGTGCCAGCAGCGTAGGTCCAGGGGGTCCTTACAATGAGCAGTTCTTC | CASSVGPGGPYNEQFF | once | TRBJ2-1 | TRBD1 | TRBV9
TGCGCCAGCAGCCCCGGACAGGTGGGGAACACTGAAGCTTTCTTT | CASSPGQVGNTEAFF | . | TRBJ1-1 | TRBD1 | TRBV5-1
TGTGCCAGCAGCTTGAGGGTAAATCAGCCCCAGCATTTT | CASSLRVNQPQHF | few | TRBJ1-5 | . | TRBV5-8
TGTGCCAGCAGCTTCCGTTCCAGCTCCTACAATGAGCAGTTCTTC | CASSFRSSSYNEQFF | once | TRBJ2-1 | . | TRBV7-2
TGTGCCAGCAGCGTTGGGACAGGGGTGGCCCCGGGGGATACGCAGTATTTT | CASSVGTGVAPGDTQYF | . | TRBJ2-3 | TRBD1 | TRBV9
TGTGCCAGTGGGACTAGTTGGAACGAGCAGTACTTC | CASGTSWNEQYF | . | TRBJ2-7 | TRBD2 | TRBV19
TGTGCCAGCAGGAGGGACAGGGGGCTTGATAACTATGGCTACACCTTC | CASRRDRGLDNYGYTF | . | TRBJ1-2 | TRBD1 | TRBV27
TGCGCCAGCAACTTACAGGGTTGGACCGGGGAGCTGTTTTTT | CASNLQGWTGELFF | . | TRBJ2-2 | . | TRBV5-1
TGTGCCAGCAGCTTCGGACAGGGCCGGATAGGAGCTTTCTTT | CASSFGQGRIGAFF | . | TRBJ1-1 | TRBD1 | TRBV11-2
TGTGCCACCAGCAGAGGGACAGGGGCTGGGGCCAACGTCCTGACTTTC | CATSRGTGAGANVLTF | . | TRBJ2-6 | TRBD1 | TRBV15
TGCAGTGCTGCGGGACAAGGGACCCAGTACTTC | CSAAGQGTQYF | . | TRBJ2-5 | . | TRBV20-1
TGTGCCAGCAGCCTCCAGGGGGGGCCCTACGAGCAGTACTTC | CASSLQGGPYEQYF | . | TRBJ2-7 | . | TRBV7-3
TGCGCCAGCAGCTTGCGGCTAGCGGGGGGAGTAGAGACCCAGTACTTC | CASSLRLAGGVETQYF | . | TRBJ2-5 | TRBD2 | TRBV5-1
TGTGCCAGCCGGCCCATAGGAACCGAGACCCAGTACTTC | CASRPIGTETQYF | . | TRBJ2-5 | . | TRBV28
TGTGCCAGCAGCTTAATATCCCTAGATACGCAGTATTTT | CASSLISLDTQYF | . | TRBJ2-3 | . | TRBV7-3
TGTGCCAGCAGCTTAGGTCTTTTAGGGTCAGATACGCAGTATTTT | CASSLGLLGSDTQYF | . | TRBJ2-3 | . | TRBV7-6
TGCGCCAGCAGCCGGGGACGAGCCTATGGCTACACCTTC | CASSRGRAYGYTF | once | TRBJ1-2 | . | TRBV5-1
TGTGCCAGCAGCTTGGGCCGGACCTACGAGCAGTACTTC | CASSLGRTYEQYF | . | TRBJ2-7 | . | TRBV5-8
TGTGCCAGCAGTGCGAGGCAGGGGGCCTTACAGCCCCAGCATTTT | CASSARQGALQPQHF | . | TRBJ1-5 | TRBD1 | TRBV2
TGTGCCAGTAGTATCTACGGAGGCACTGAAGCTTTCTTT | CASSIYGGTEAFF | . | TRBJ1-1 | . | TRBV19
TGTGCCAGCTCACCGCTACCGGGACTAGCGGGAGAGCACTACGAGCAGTACTTC | CASSPLPGLAGEHYEQYF | . | TRBJ2-7 | TRBD2 | TRBV18
TGTGCCAGCAGTTTAATTGGCAGGGGGCGGACGGATACGCAGTATTTT | CASSLIGRGRTDTQYF | . | TRBJ2-3 | TRBD1 | TRBV27
TGTGCCAGCTCACCACTAGCCCGTCGGACAGGGCGACAAGGTAGCACAGATACGCAGTATTTT | CASSPLARRTGRQGSTDTQYF | . | TRBJ2-3 | TRBD1 | TRBV18
TGTGCCAGCTCACCACAGGGAATGGGATACGAGCAGTACTTC | CASSPQGMGYEQYF | . | TRBJ2-7 | . | TRBV18
TGTGCCAGCAGCCAATCAATACCCCCGGGACAGGCCCTCTACGAGCAGTACTTC | CASSQSIPPGQALYEQYF | . | TRBJ2-7 | TRBD1 | TRBV14
TGTGCCAGTAGTATACGGGACTCAAATCAGCCCCAGCATTTT | CASSIRDSNQPQHF | . | TRBJ1-5 | . | TRBV19
TGCGCCAGCAGCTCCCTGGGACAGTTTAGTGAAGCTTTCTTT | CASSSLGQFSEAFF | . | TRBJ1-1 | TRBD1 | TRBV5-1